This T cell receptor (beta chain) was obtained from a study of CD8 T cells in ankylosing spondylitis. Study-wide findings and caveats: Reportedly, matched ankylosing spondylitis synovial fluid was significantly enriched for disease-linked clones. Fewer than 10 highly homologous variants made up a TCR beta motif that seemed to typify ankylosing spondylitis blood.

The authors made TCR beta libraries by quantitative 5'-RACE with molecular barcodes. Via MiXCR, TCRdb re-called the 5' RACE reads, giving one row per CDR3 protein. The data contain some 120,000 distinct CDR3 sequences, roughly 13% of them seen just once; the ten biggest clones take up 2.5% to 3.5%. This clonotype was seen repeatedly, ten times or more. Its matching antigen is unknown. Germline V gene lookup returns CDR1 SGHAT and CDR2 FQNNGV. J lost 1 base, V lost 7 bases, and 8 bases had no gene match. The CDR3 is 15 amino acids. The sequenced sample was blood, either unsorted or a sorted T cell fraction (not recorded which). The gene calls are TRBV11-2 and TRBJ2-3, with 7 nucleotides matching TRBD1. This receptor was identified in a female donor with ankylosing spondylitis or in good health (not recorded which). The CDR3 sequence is CASTIGQAGTDTQYF. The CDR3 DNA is TGTGCCAGCACCATCGGACAGGCCGGCACAGATACGCAGTATTTT.